The T cell receptor (beta chain) described here comes from a study of blood T cell repertoires in COVID-19. Trimming took 6 bases from V and 11 from J; bases not matched to a gene: 16. The CDR3 covers 16 residues. Participants reported their clinical history, and cohort assignment relied on those reports. Contact with a PCR-confirmed or clinician-diagnosed COVID-19 case occurred within 2 weeks of entry. This clone was picked up one time. Some clones are missing from TCRdb's copy, which holds only in-frame ones; the method was immunoSEQ multiplex PCR. The profile shows roughly 200,000 clones, roughly 84% of them singletons.

The chain links TRBV23-1 to TRBJ1-4; 9 bases line up with TRBD1. TRBV23-1 has ORF status, its function being uncertain. The sample comprised PBMCs or T cells enriched from blood (not recorded which). This clonotype was obtained from a woman under 40 who had been exposed to COVID-19. The DNA for the CDR3 is TGCGCCAGCAGCCGATCACCTCGGGACAGGGCTGAGAAACTGTTTTTT. As protein: CASSRSPRDRAEKLFF.